The following is a TCR beta chain sequence with its context. The data are from a study of blood T cell repertoires in COVID-19. Overall study: The United States, Italy and Spain supplied acute and convalescent COVID-19 samples. PBMCs, B-cell-depleted T cells, or T cells provided the cDNA or gDNA that made up the material.

As handled by the study authors: Amplifying reference gene primers gave estimates of nucleated cell counts. This table comes from immunoSEQ multiplex PCR, and its TCRdb copy is limited to in-frame clones, with some not included. For V, J and clone size, that table is used; D and trimming come from the DNA. The sample lists around 180,000 clones; approximately 83% were seen once. The CDR3 totals 14 residues. V shed 3 bases and J 4 bases; nucleotides not matched to a gene: 3. The germline V gene encodes CDR1 MGHDK and CDR2 SYGVNS. The TCR comes from a human donor with active or convalescent COVID-19. The donor label of this sample is uncertain. The specimen was peripheral blood. The chain links TRBV25-1 to TRBJ2-1; TRBD2 matches at 7 bases. CDR3 DNA: TGTGCCAGCAGTGACGAAGCGGGGTACAATGAGCAGTTCTTC. This encodes CASSDEAGYNEQFF.